The 28 T cell receptor beta chains below come from one sample, sequenced in a study of blood T cell repertoires in COVID-19. Sequenced by immunoSEQ multiplex PCR; TCRdb stores in-frame clones only, minus some. The sample lists about 180,000 clones; roughly 84% were seen once. The source material was PBMCs or T cells enriched from blood (not recorded which). These receptor sequences come from a man aged 55-75 years who had recovered from COVID-19.

This chain links TRBV11-2 with TRBJ2-1; 11 nucleotides line up with TRBD2. Germline CDR1 and CDR2: SGHAT and FQNNGV. Trimming removed 3 bases from V and 9 bases from J; junction bases left unmatched: 7. CDR3 length: 15 residues. The CDR3 loop reads CASSLELAGVGEQFF. The CDR3 bases are TGTGCCAGCAGCTTGGAACTAGCGGGAGTCGGTGAGCAGTTCTTC.

The CDR3 region is CASSLQRDYLNEQFF. The CDR3 DNA sequence: TGCGCCAGCAGCTTGCAACGGGACTACCTCAATGAGCAGTTCTTC. The chain links TRBV5-1 to TRBJ2-1; 7 nucleotides agree with TRBD2. The CDR3 is made up of 15 amino acids. The junction had 7 bases not matched to a gene; V was cut back by 1 base and J by 6 bases. Germline values: CDR1 SGHRS, CDR2 YFSETQ.

The gene calls are TRBV5-1 and TRBJ2-3, with a weak D call TRBD2 (5 bases). Trimming cost V 0 bases and J 5 bases, with 13 bases left between them. This CDR3 is built from 15 residues. CDR1 and CDR2 from the germline V gene are SGHRS and YFSETQ. The CDR3 coding sequence is TGCGCCAGCAGCTTGGTCCGGGGAAGTGTAGATACGCAGTATTTT. Protein product: CASSLVRGSVDTQYF.

The chain joins TRBV7-9 to TRBJ2-5; D is perhaps TRBD1 (7 bases). V was pared by 4 bases and J by 9 bases, with 18 bases between. CDR1 and CDR2 (germline): SEHNR, FQNEAQ (reference sequence). The CDR3 extends over 14 amino acids. The DNA of the CDR3 is TGTGCCAGCAGCTCCTCTAGCGATCAGGGGGCCCAGTACTTC. Protein: CASSSSSDQGAQYF.

The V gene is TRBV28, the J gene TRBJ1-3; 9 bases are a match to TRBD1. Germline CDR1 is MDHEN and CDR2 is SYDVKM. The V and J ends lost 3 bases and 1 base, in that order; junction bases with no gene match: 4. The CDR3 totals 16 residues. The CDR3 protein is CASSLTGTGSGNTIYF. In DNA form, the CDR3 reads TGTGCCAGCAGTTTGACCGGGACAGGGTCTGGAAACACCATATATTTT.

J is TRBJ2-5 and V is TRBV10-3; 9 bases agree with TRBD2. The ends lost 2 bases at V and 3 bases at J; junction bases unmatched: 7. CDR3 size: 16 residues. In germline, CDR1 is ENHRY, CDR2 SYGVKD. The CDR3 coding sequence is TGTGCCATCAGTGAGAGCGTGGCTAGCGGGAAAGAGACCCAGTACTTC. Translation: CAISESVASGKETQYF.

This chain links TRBV14 with TRBJ2-3; 7 nucleotides match TRBD2. CDR1 is SGHDN and CDR2 is FVKESK in the germline V gene. Germline trimming cut 0 bases from V and 0 bases from J; bases unmatched to any gene: 6. The CDR3 runs to 17 residues. This chain's CDR3 is CASSQDQAGPSTDTQYF. The CDR3 DNA reads as TGTGCCAGCAGCCAAGATCAAGCGGGGCCAAGCACAGATACGCAGTATTTT.

The chain couples TRBV11-2 to TRBJ1-2, with D perhaps TRBD1 (5 bases). The V end lost 1 base, the J end lost 0 bases, and 9 bases lay between the germline ends. The germline gives CDR1 SGHAT, CDR2 FQNNGV. This CDR3 contains 15 residues. The CDR3 spells CASSLGQGTNYGYTF. CDR3 bases: TGTGCCAGCAGCTTAGGGCAGGGTACTAACTATGGCTACACCTTC.

The J gene is TRBJ1-2, the V gene TRBV28, with D possibly TRBD1 on 5 matching bases. The CDR3 runs 13 residues. V lost 6 bases and J 5 bases, leaving 13 bases between the germline ends. Germline V gene lookup returns CDR1 MDHEN and CDR2 SYDVKM. CDR3 in DNA: TGTGCCAGCAGCCTCGGGGGAGGGTATGGCTACACCTTC. Its protein is CASSLGGGYGYTF.

The gene calls are TRBV11-3 and TRBJ2-7; unclear D gene. Trimming took off 4 bases at V and 0 bases at J, with 7 bases between the two ends. Germline V gene sequence: CDR1 SGHNT, CDR2 YENEEA. This CDR3 comprises 13 residues. CDR3 nucleotides: TGTGCCAGCAGCTCTCCGTCCTCCTACGAGCAGTACTTC. This translates into CASSSPSSYEQYF.

J is TRBJ1-2 and V is TRBV4-1; D gene unclear. Between the trimmed V and J ends, which lost 0 bases and 5 bases, there was a span of 13 bases. This CDR3 spans 15 amino acids. The germline V gene encodes CDR1 MGHRA and CDR2 YSYEKL. CDR3 in DNA: TGCGCCAGCAGCCAAGAGGGTCGAGCGTTTTATGGCTACACCTTC. Its protein is CASSQEGRAFYGYTF.

The rearrangement uses TRBV5-1 and TRBJ2-1, with a weak D call TRBD2 (6 bases). Germline V gives CDR1 SGHRS, CDR2 YFSETQ. Between the trimmed V and J ends, which lost 2 bases and 10 bases, there was a span of 10 bases. This CDR3 is 12 amino acids long. The CDR3 DNA reads as TGCGCCAGCAGCTTCCCGGGGAGGGAGCAGTTCTTC. It specifies CASSFPGREQFF.

The V call is TRBV2, the J call TRBJ2-1; D is perhaps TRBD2 (5 bases). CDR3 size: 18 residues. Per the germline V gene, CDR1 is SNHLY and CDR2 is FYNNEI. V lost 3 bases and J 0 bases, leaving 18 bases between the germline ends. The CDR3 bases are TGTGCCAGCAGTGATCCCAATGCCCCCGACTACTCCTACAATGAGCAGTTCTTC. It encodes CASSDPNAPDYSYNEQFF.

The chain has TRBV28 and TRBJ1-5; the D gene is possibly TRBD1 (5 bases). Trimming took off 0 bases at V and 0 bases at J, with 6 bases between the two ends. The CDR3 totals 15 residues. CDR1 MDHEN and CDR2 SYDVKM come from the germline V gene. The DNA of the CDR3 is TGTGCCAGCAGTTTATGGGACACTAGCAATCAGCCCCAGCATTTT. The encoded protein is CASSLWDTSNQPQHF.

V is TRBV2 and J is TRBJ1-4; 10 positions agree with TRBD1. Germline trimming cut 8 bases from V and 4 bases from J; bases unmatched to any gene: 7. The CDR3 runs 15 residues. The germline V gene has CDR1 SNHLY and CDR2 FYNNEI. The DNA for the CDR3 is TGTGCCAGCGCACCGACAGGGGGCGATAATGAAAAACTGTTTTTT. Protein sequence: CASAPTGGDNEKLFF.

Only one count was recorded for this clone. Compared with germline, one end of the junction differs, possibly owing to a read error. The chain is built from TRBV12-3 or TRBV12-4 and TRBJ2-3; D may be TRBD1 (5 bases). This CDR3 is 12 amino acids long. The CDR3, as DNA: TGTGCCAGCAGCTTAGAAGGGGTGACGCAGTATTTT. It encodes CASSLEGVTQYF.

This chain links TRBV7-9 with TRBJ1-4; D uncertain. The CDR3 is 15 amino acids. Trimming shortened V by 3 bases and J by 7 bases, and 15 bases separated the two germline ends. Germline values: CDR1 SEHNR, CDR2 FQNEAQ (reference sequence). The CDR3 DNA follows: TGTGCCAGCAGCTTGCTTCCCCAGGCGGGTGAAAAACTGTTTTTT. Translating it yields CASSLLPQAGEKLFF.

This chain connects TRBV28 to TRBJ2-3; 7 nucleotides match TRBD2. The junction had 9 bases not matched to a gene; V was cut back by 3 bases and J by 3 bases. Germline values: CDR1 MDHEN, CDR2 SYDVKM. There are 16 residues in the CDR3. CDR3 sequence reads: CASSFRDYLGTDTQYF. The CDR3 DNA sequence: TGTGCCAGCAGTTTCCGGGACTATCTCGGGACAGATACGCAGTATTTT.

CDR3 DNA sequence: TGTGCCAGCAGTACGGGACAGGGCGGGGGCTACACCTTC. Amino acid sequence: CASSTGQGGGYTF. This chain uses TRBV12-3 or TRBV12-4 with TRBJ1-2; TRBD1 aligns across 9 bases. The CDR3 is made up of 13 amino acids. V was pared by 5 bases and J by 8 bases, with 6 bases of the junction left unmatched.

This sequence joins TRBV28 and TRBJ2-7, with TRBD1 matching over 11 bases. In germline, CDR1 is MDHEN, CDR2 SYDVKM. Unmatched junction bases numbered 15, after V lost 4 bases and J lost 4 bases. This CDR3 has 18 amino acids. CDR3 residues: CASSSGQGGLAGWYEQYF. DNA of the CDR3: TGTGCCAGCAGTTCGGGACAGGGGGGGCTAGCGGGTTGGTACGAGCAGTACTTC.

CDR3 sequence (DNA): TGTGCTAGTGGTTTAGACGGAGCCTACGAGCAGTACTTC. It specifies CASGLDGAYEQYF. J is TRBJ2-7 and V is TRBV12-5; D not resolved. The length of the CDR3 is 13 residues. V shed 3 bases and J shed 2 bases, with 8 bases lying between them. CDR1 is LGHNT, CDR2 FRNRAP, per germline.

This rearrangement joins TRBV2 to TRBJ1-3; 8 nucleotides match TRBD1. CDR3 size: 14 residues. From germline, CDR1 is SNHLY and CDR2 FYNNEI. V gave up 2 bases and J gave up 8 bases; unmatched junction bases: 5. CDR3 coding DNA: TGTGCCAGCAGTGAACGGGACAGGAGCGACACCATATATTTT. Protein product: CASSERDRSDTIYF.

CDR3 amino acids: CASKDLFSGNTIYF. In DNA, the CDR3 is TGTGCCAGCAAAGACTTATTCTCTGGAAACACCATATATTTT. The rearrangement uses TRBV6-5 and TRBJ1-3, with no clear D. V dropped 7 bases and J dropped 0 bases, with 10 bases sitting between them. Germline CDR1 and CDR2: MNHEY and SVGAGI. The CDR3 sequence is 14 residues long.

The V gene is TRBV6-5, the J gene TRBJ1-1; D gene uncertain. There are 14 residues in the CDR3. Looked up from germline, CDR1 is MNHEY and CDR2 is SVGAGI. V lost 6 bases to trimming and J lost 4 bases, with 15 bases between them. CDR3 sequence: CASRQREAGTEAFF. The CDR3 DNA reads TGTGCCAGCAGACAGCGGGAAGCGGGCACTGAAGCTTTCTTT.

V is TRBV30 and J is TRBJ1-5; D perhaps matches TRBD1 (5 bases). This CDR3 spans 14 amino acids. Between the trimmed V and J ends, which lost 2 bases and 7 bases, there was a span of 15 bases. The V gene's germline CDR1 is GTSNPN and CDR2 SVGIG (reference sequence). The CDR3 DNA reads TGTGCCTGGAGTTTCGCAGGGAATGAACAGCCCCAGCATTTT. It codes for CAWSFAGNEQPQHF.

The chain uses TRBV27 and TRBJ1-1; tentative D call: TRBD1 (5 bases). The germline gives CDR1 MNHEY, CDR2 SMNVEV (reference sequence). The CDR3 has 14 amino acids. V was trimmed by 3 bases and J by 0 bases, leaving 8 bases between them. Written as DNA, the CDR3 is TGTGCCAGCAGTTTTGCGGGGGTGAACACTGAAGCTTTCTTT. Protein sequence: CASSFAGVNTEAFF.

The chain joins TRBV14 to TRBJ2-2; D might be TRBD2 (5 bases). Germline V gene lookup returns CDR1 SGHDN and CDR2 FVKESK. V lost 1 base, J lost 0 bases, and 12 bases lay in between. CDR3 length equals 17 residues. The CDR3 sequence is CASSQGFERPNTGELFF. CDR3 coding DNA: TGTGCCAGCAGCCAAGGTTTCGAGCGGCCGAACACCGGGGAGCTGTTTTTT.

Only a few counts were recorded for this clone. V is TRBV7-2 and J is TRBJ1-3, with D possibly being TRBD1 (5 bases). The CDR3 extends over 15 amino acids. Germline loops: CDR1 SGHTA, CDR2 FQGNSA. V lost 7 bases to trimming and J lost 3 bases, with 16 bases between them. The CDR3, as DNA: TGTGCCAGCACCCCGGCGCAGGGATTTGGAAACACCATATATTTT. Amino acids: CASTPAQGFGNTIYF.